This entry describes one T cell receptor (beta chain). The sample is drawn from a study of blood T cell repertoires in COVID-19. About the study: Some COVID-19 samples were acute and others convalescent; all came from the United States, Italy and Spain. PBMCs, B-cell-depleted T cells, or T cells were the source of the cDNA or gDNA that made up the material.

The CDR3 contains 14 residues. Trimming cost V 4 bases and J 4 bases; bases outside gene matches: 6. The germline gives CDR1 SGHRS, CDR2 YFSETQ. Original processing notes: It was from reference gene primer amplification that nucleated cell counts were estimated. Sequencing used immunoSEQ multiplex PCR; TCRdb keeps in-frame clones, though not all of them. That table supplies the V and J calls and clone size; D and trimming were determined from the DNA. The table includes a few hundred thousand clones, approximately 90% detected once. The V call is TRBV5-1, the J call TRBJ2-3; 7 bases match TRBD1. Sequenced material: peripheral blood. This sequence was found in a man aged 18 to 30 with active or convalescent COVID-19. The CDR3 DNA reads TGCGCCAGCAGCCCCCTCCAGGGGGCAGATACGCAGTATTTT. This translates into CASSPLQGADTQYF.